The 23 T cell receptor beta chains below all came from one sample that was sequenced in a study of control samples from healthy donors and cancer patients. Produced via immunoSEQ multiplex PCR; TCRdb's table is partial and in-frame only. The sample consists of 150,000 to 200,000 clones, around 95% of them appearing once. The sample taken for sequencing was blood. These receptors were taken from a woman between 35 and 50 years old in good health.

The chain uses TRBV6-2 or TRBV6-3 and TRBJ1-4; possible D gene TRBD1, 5 bases. The CDR3 is made up of 15 amino acids. Germline CDR1 MNHEY, CDR2 SVGEGT. Trimming stripped 5 bases from V and 0 bases from J, with 10 bases between. DNA for the CDR3: TGTGCCAGCAGTCAACCAGGGTCAACTAATGAAAAACTGTTTTTT. This encodes CASSQPGSTNEKLFF.

The rearrangement links TRBV2 to TRBJ1-2; a possible D gene is TRBD1 (5 bases). In germline, CDR1 is SNHLY, CDR2 FYNNEI. Trimming left V 1 base short and J 6 bases short, with 9 bases between. The CDR3 spans 13 residues. The CDR3 loop reads CASSEDRIHGYTF. The CDR3 DNA follows: TGTGCCAGCAGTGAAGACAGGATTCATGGCTACACCTTC.

The chain employs TRBV28 and TRBJ1-2; 8 bases match TRBD1. The CDR3 consists of 13 residues. V dropped 3 bases and J dropped 5; count of bases not matched to a gene: 2. Germline V gene data show CDR1 as MDHEN and CDR2 as SYDVKM. CDR3 bases: TGTGCCAGCAGTTTTACAGGGGGGTATGGCTACACCTTC. It translates to CASSFTGGYGYTF.

This clone showed up just a few times. In the same sample, other DNA sequences code for this CDR3. This chain links TRBV7-9 with TRBJ2-3; a possible D gene is TRBD1 (5 bases). Trimming left V 2 bases short and J 2 bases short, with 11 bases between. Germline V gives CDR1 SEHNR, CDR2 FQNEAQ (reference sequence). CDR3 length equals 15 residues. The CDR3 protein is CASSLSGHITDTQYF. The CDR3 coding sequence is TGTGCCAGCAGCTTATCAGGACATATCACAGATACGCAGTATTTT.

Here the CDR3 reads CASSHFGSAGVRNEQFF. CDR3 bases: TGCGCCAGCAGCCATTTTGGGTCAGCGGGAGTTAGGAATGAGCAGTTCTTC. The V and J genes are TRBV4-1 and TRBJ2-1, with 8 bases fitting TRBD2. The CDR3 covers 17 residues. In germline, CDR1 is MGHRA, CDR2 YSYEKL. V shed 3 bases and J 7 bases; nucleotides not matched to a gene: 14.

The chain couples TRBV18 to TRBJ1-6, with 7 bases aligning to TRBD1. CDR1 is KGHSH, CDR2 LQKENI, per germline. CDR3 size: 15 residues. V trimming: 2 bases; J trimming: 7 bases; junction bases outside the gene matches: 5. The CDR3 DNA sequence: TGTGCCAGCTCACCAACGACAGGGTTGAATTCACCCCTCCACTTT. Translated, it gives CASSPTTGLNSPLHF.

V and J are TRBV7-2 and TRBJ1-2; TRBD1 aligns across 9 bases. Germline V gene sequence: CDR1 SGHTA, CDR2 FQGNSA. V lost 3 bases, J lost 11 bases, and 7 bases stayed unmatched. This CDR3 has 13 amino acids. The chain's CDR3 is CASSLAGQGTYTF. CDR3 nucleotides: TGTGCCAGCAGCTTGGCGGGACAGGGAACTTACACCTTC.

The chain couples TRBV11-1 to TRBJ1-1; no clear D gene. The CDR3 contains 13 residues. Germline V gives CDR1 SGHAT, CDR2 FQDESV (reference sequence). The V gene lost 1 base and the J gene lost 8 bases, with 11 bases spanning the gap. The CDR3 protein is CASSLESVGEAFF. CDR3 bases: TGTGCCAGCAGCTTAGAGTCAGTCGGGGAAGCTTTCTTT.

This clone has just one count. The V and J genes are TRBV4-3 and TRBJ2-1, with D perhaps matching TRBD1 or TRBD2 (5 bases each). V dropped 4 bases and J dropped 8 bases, with 18 bases sitting between them. CDR3 length equals 15 residues. Per germline, CDR1 LGHNA and CDR2 YSLEER. In DNA form, the CDR3 reads TGCGCCAGCAGCCTTGGGACGTCCACCTCATATGAGCAGTTCTTC. It is translated as CASSLGTSTSYEQFF.

The chain combines TRBV5-4 with TRBJ1-3, with a weak D call TRBD1 (5 bases). The V end was cut by 4 bases, the J end by 0 bases, with 14 bases between. This CDR3 contains 16 residues. From germline, CDR1 is SGHNT and CDR2 YYREEE (reference sequence). CDR3 nucleotides: TGTGCCAGCAGCCCGGCAGCTGACAGCTCTGGAAACACCATATATTTT. Its protein product is CASSPAADSSGNTIYF.

The sample holds a few counts of this clone. V is TRBV1 and J is TRBJ1-5. TRBV1 is deemed a pseudogene. This CDR3 region has 10 residues. The CDR3 spells CTSSHQPQHF. DNA for the CDR3: TGCACCAGCAGCCATCAGCCCCAGCATTTT.

The chain combines TRBV19 with TRBJ2-2; D gene ambiguous. Per germline, CDR1 LNHDA and CDR2 SQIVND (reference sequence). The CDR3 extends over 13 amino acids. The V end was cut by 9 bases, the J end by 5 bases, with 13 bases between. CDR3 loop: CASELLRTGELFF. In DNA, the CDR3 is TGTGCCAGCGAACTTCTGAGGACCGGGGAGCTGTTTTTT.

The chain has TRBV24-1 and TRBJ2-1, with TRBD1 identical over 7 bases. CDR1 and CDR2 from the germline V gene are KGHDR and SFDVKD. The CDR3 consists of 13 residues. Germline trimming cut 2 bases from V and 10 bases from J; bases unmatched to any gene: 4. The CDR3 loop is CATSDWGTEEQFF. The CDR3, as DNA: TGTGCCACCAGTGATTGGGGGACAGAAGAGCAGTTCTTC.

This clone was seen a single time. The gene calls are TRBV19 and TRBJ1-5; 8 bases match TRBD1. This CDR3 is 14 amino acids long. Losses at the gene ends were 5 bases for V and 5 bases for J; bases not matched to a gene: 5. CDR1 is LNHDA and CDR2 is SQIVND in the germline V gene (reference sequence). CDR3 sequence (DNA): TGTGCCAGTAGTGGAGGGACAGGCCATCAGCCCCAGCATTTT. It codes for CASSGGTGHQPQHF. The full variable domain, completed using reference TRBV19 and TRBJ1-5, is DGGITQSPKYLFRKEGQNVTLSCEQNLNHDAMYWYRQDPGQGLRLIYYSQIVNDFQKGDIAEGYSVSREKKESFPLTVTSAQKNPTAFYLCASSGGTGHQPQHFGDGTRLSIL.

This clone was seen only a few times. At the DNA level, this CDR3 is encoded by other sequences in the same sample as well. J is TRBJ1-5 and V is TRBV12-3 or TRBV12-4; no clear D gene. V lost 1 base to trimming and J lost 3 bases, with 1 base between them. This CDR3 spans 12 amino acids. This CDR3 reads CASSLVNQPQHF. CDR3 DNA: TGTGCCAGCAGTTTAGTCAATCAGCCCCAGCATTTT.

The V gene is TRBV4-2, the J gene TRBJ2-4; D gene ambiguous. The CDR3 runs to 17 residues. With 1 base removed from V and 0 bases from J, the gap between germline ends came to 13 bases. Germline CDR1 is LGHNA and CDR2 is YNFKEQ. In nucleotides, the CDR3 is TGTGCCAGCAGCCAAGGTTCCTTTGGGGAAGCCAAAAACATTCAGTACTTC. Protein sequence: CASSQGSFGEAKNIQYF.

The chain has TRBV15 and TRBJ2-7; tentative D call: TRBD2 (6 bases). The V end was cut by 8 bases, the J end by 1 base, with 12 bases between. Germline-derived CDR1 and CDR2 are LNHNV and YYDKDF (reference sequence). The CDR3 has 13 amino acids. The CDR3 here is CATRGLLSYEQYF. In DNA form, the CDR3 reads TGTGCCACCCGGGGACTCCTTTCCTACGAGCAGTACTTC.

The chain is built from TRBV3-1 (or the pseudogene TRBV3-2) and TRBJ2-5; the D is unclear. CDR1 is LGHDT and CDR2 is YNNKEL in the germline V gene (reference sequence). The CDR3 runs 15 residues. With 0 bases removed from V and 2 bases from J, the gap between germline ends came to 10 bases. DNA for the CDR3: TGTGCCAGCAGCCAAGATTGGGGTTGGCAAGAGACCCAGTACTTC. Encoded protein: CASSQDWGWQETQYF.

The chain joins TRBV5-6 to TRBJ2-5; TRBD1 might be the D (6 bases). CDR1 and CDR2 from the germline V gene are SGHDT and YYEEEE. V lost 2 bases, J lost 4 bases, and 15 bases lay in between. The CDR3 extends over 15 amino acids. CDR3 coding DNA: TGTGCCAGCAGCTTATGGGGGCAGGTAGGAGAGACCCAGTACTTC. It yields the protein CASSLWGQVGETQYF. Looking up the rest from reference TRBV5-6 and TRBJ2-5 gives the full variable domain: DAGVTQSPTHLIKTRGQQVTLRCSPKSGHDTVSWYQQALGQGPQFIFQYYEEEERQRGNFPDRFSGHQFPNYSSELNVNALLLGDSALYLCASSLWGQVGETQYFGPGTRLLVL.

The rearrangement joins TRBV12-3 or TRBV12-4 to TRBJ2-7; D remains unclear. The CDR3 contains 11 residues. V lost 5 bases to trimming and J lost 4 bases, with 6 bases between them. The CDR3 nucleotides are TGTGCCAGCAGTCCTAGTTACGAGCAGTACTTC. It is translated as CASSPSYEQYF.

This sequence joins TRBV2 and TRBJ1-1; D is unclear. The germline V gene encodes CDR1 SNHLY and CDR2 FYNNEI. There are 13 residues in the CDR3. V lost 6 bases and J 1 base, leaving 9 bases between the germline ends. Written as DNA, the CDR3 is TGTGCCAGCAGCCTCGGCCCGAACACTGAAGCTTTCTTT. As protein: CASSLGPNTEAFF.

V and J are TRBV27 and TRBJ2-3; 7 bases are a match to TRBD2. J lost 0 bases, V lost 4 bases, and 4 bases had no gene match. Germline-derived CDR1 and CDR2 are MNHEY and SMNVEV (reference sequence). CDR3 length: 15 residues. In nucleotides, the CDR3 is TGTGCCAGCAGTTACTCCGGGGGGAGCACAGATACGCAGTATTTT. Encoded protein: CASSYSGGSTDTQYF.

The V gene is TRBV5-1, the J gene TRBJ2-7; TRBD1 aligns across 7 bases. This CDR3 has 12 amino acids. The V segment lost 4 bases and the J segment 7 bases; nucleotides outside the gene matches: 5. The germline V gene encodes CDR1 SGHRS and CDR2 YFSETQ. As DNA, the CDR3 is TGCGCCAGCAGCATGGGACAGATAGAGCAGTACTTC. It yields the protein CASSMGQIEQYF.